The T cell receptor beta chain under discussion was sequenced for a study of cytomegalovirus exposure and HLA in healthy donors. About the research overall: Around 80 million unique TCR sequences came from HLA-typed donors in an early release.

The primer mix had 60 Vbeta and 13 Jbeta primers. The protocol was immunoSEQ multiplex PCR, while the TCRdb copy is restricted to in-frame clones and leaves out a portion. The sample comprises about 180,000 clones, about 80% of which are singletons, and less than 4.5% rests with the top ten. This CDR3 comprises 15 residues. V lost 8 bases and J lost 0, with 14 bases in between. CDR1 is MNHEY, CDR2 SVGAGI, per germline. J is TRBJ1-5 and V is TRBV6-5; D may be TRBD1 (6 bases). Source material: PBMCs. This clonotype was sampled from a woman aged 60-70 years in good health and CMV-seropositive. CDR3 amino acids: CASSRQAYSNQPQHF. CDR3 nucleotide sequence: TGTGCCAGCTCTCGACAGGCGTATAGCAATCAGCCCCAGCATTTT.